The 20 T cell receptor beta chains below were found in one sample sequenced in a study of tumor and adjacent non-tumor tissue in lung cancer. TCRbeta libraries were built with three rounds of nested PCR, modified from ARM-PCR. TCRdb processed the multiplex PCR reads anew with MiXCR; each CDR3 protein has one entry. Found here are nearly 50,000 distinct CDR3 sequences, 60% to 65% of them singletons; the top ten hold 30%. RNA was extracted from bulk tissue without any cell sorting. More than 3 cm separated this lung sample from the edge of the tumor. The sequencing input was distant non-tumor lung tissue. These receptors were obtained from a woman aged 70 to 79 with non-small cell lung cancer.

Details on this clonotype: One end of the junction does not line up with germline, which may come from a read error. The rearrangement joins TRBV4-1 to TRBJ1-2; D not certain. The germline V gene encodes CDR1 MGHRA and CDR2 YSYEKL. The CDR3 totals 17 residues. CDR3 loop: CASSPRALGIPNYGYTF. CDR3 DNA: TGTGCCAGCAGCCCAAGGGCGTTGGGTATCCCTAACTATGGCTACACCTTC.

The table lists this clonotype with a count of one. Given a much more abundant clone one base away, this may be a read error. The J gene is TRBJ2-7, the V gene TRBV5-1, with D unresolved. From germline, CDR1 is SGHRS and CDR2 YFSETQ. V gave up 4 bases and J gave up 3 bases, with 17 bases separating them. The CDR3 is made up of 15 amino acids. The CDR3: CASSGYKGVGYEQYF. DNA for the CDR3: TGCGCCAGCAGCGGATACAAGGGTGTGGGCTACGAGCAGTACTTC.

Regarding this clonotype: The CDR3 carries no conserved terminal phenylalanine or tryptophan, so it likely arises from a read error. The rearrangement uses TRBV6-1 and TRBJ2-1, with D unresolved. Trimming shortened V by 4 bases and J by 7 bases, and 11 bases separated the two germline ends. The CDR3 covers 13 residues. Germline CDR1 and CDR2: MNHNS and SASEGT. DNA of the CDR3: TGTGCCAGCAGTGTTGACGGCAATAATGAGCAGTTCTTA. Protein: CASSVDGNNEQFL.

The V gene is TRBV10-2, the J gene TRBJ2-2; unclear D gene. The CDR3 has 16 residues. Germline-derived CDR1 and CDR2 are WSHSY and SAAADI. V was clipped by 6 bases and J by 7 bases, with 21 bases between them. CDR3 DNA: TGCGCCAGCAGCGACTTAAGGCCTTTGAATGTCGGGGAGCTGTTTTTT. The encoded protein is CASSDLRPLNVGELFF.

Worth noting for this clonotype: Compared with germline, one end of the junction differs, possibly owing to a read error. The CDR3 DNA sequence: TGCAGTGCAGCTATACCGGGACAGGGGAAGGATGACCAGTTCTTC. Translated: CSAAIPGQGKDDQFF. The chain joins TRBV20-1 to TRBJ2-1; TRBD1 agrees at 10 bases. Per germline, CDR1 DFQATT and CDR2 SNEGSKA (reference sequence). The CDR3 covers 15 residues.

The V gene is TRBV6-9, the J gene TRBJ2-7; 8 nucleotides match TRBD2. Trimming took 10 bases from V and 0 from J; bases not matched to a gene: 5. The CDR3 contains 13 residues. Germline V lookup: CDR1 MNHGY, CDR2 SVAAGI. CDR3 DNA: TGTGCCACAATAGCGGGGAGCTCCTACGAGCAGTACGTC. Translated: CATIAGSSYEQYV.

In this sample, this clonotype turned up many times. V is TRBV28 and J is TRBJ2-5; perhaps D is TRBD1 or TRBD2 (5 bases each). Germline V gene sequence: CDR1 MDHEN, CDR2 SYDVKM. This CDR3 has 14 amino acids. Trimming cost V 7 bases and J 2 bases, with 14 bases left between them. CDR3 protein: CASNARGEQETQYF. The DNA for the CDR3 is TGTGCCAGCAACGCGAGGGGCGAACAAGAGACCCAGTACTTC.

This clonotype was counted only a few times. As the CDR3 is not closed by the conserved phenylalanine or tryptophan, this likely results from a read error. The chain is built from TRBV11-1 and TRBJ2-2; D perhaps matches TRBD2 (6 bases). This CDR3 is 17 amino acids long. Germline-derived CDR1 and CDR2 are SGHAT and FQDESV (reference sequence). The CDR3 reads CASSLALGGSHTGELFL. The CDR3 DNA sequence: TGTGCCAGCAGTTTAGCGCTCGGGGGTTCGCACACCGGGGAGCTGTTTCTT.

This clonotype was counted many times. The chain combines TRBV12-3 or TRBV12-4 with TRBJ1-2; D is perhaps TRBD1 (6 bases). The CDR3 is 12 amino acids. Trimming pared 8 bases from V and 11 bases from J, leaving 18 bases between. The CDR3 DNA reads TGTGCCAGCGCCCCAGTCACAGGGAAATACACCTTC. Its translation: CASAPVTGKYTF.

This clonotype was observed many times. This chain joins TRBV6-2 or TRBV6-3 and TRBJ2-1; 8 bases agree with TRBD2. V was clipped by 6 bases and J by 0 bases; unmatched bases: 16. This CDR3 is 19 amino acids long. The germline V gene encodes CDR1 MNHEY and CDR2 SVGEGT. Here the CDR3 reads CASSSPRGGRLTSYNEQFF. CDR3 bases: TGTGCCAGCAGCTCCCCCCGAGGCGGGAGGTTAACCTCCTACAATGAGCAGTTCTTC.

On this clonotype: One end of the junction varies from germline; a read error may be responsible. V usage is TRBV29-1 and J usage is TRBJ2-5; D remains unclear. From germline, CDR1 is SQVTM and CDR2 ANQGSEA. This CDR3 spans 12 amino acids. The CDR3 is CGVGPSLETQYF. The CDR3 DNA reads TGCGGCGTTGGGCCGTCCCTAGAGACCCAGTACTTC. The entire variable domain, with the rest obtained from reference TRBV29-1 and TRBJ2-5, is as follows: SAVISQKPSRDICQRGTSLTIQCQVDSQVTMMFWYRQQPGQSLTLIATANQGSEATYESGFVIDKFPISRPNLTFSTLTVSNMSPEDSSIYLCGVGPSLETQYFGPGTRLLVL.

The table lists this clonotype with many counts. The J gene is TRBJ2-7, the V gene TRBV28, with 7 bases aligning to TRBD1. There are 14 residues in the CDR3. The germline V gene has CDR1 MDHEN and CDR2 SYDVKM. V trimming: 7 bases; J trimming: 1 base; junction bases outside the gene matches: 7. The CDR3 nucleotides are TGTGCCAGCAACCTACAGGGGTCTTCCTACGAGCAGTACTTC. Its translation: CASNLQGSSYEQYF. The full variable domain, rest sourced from reference TRBV28 and TRBJ2-7, is DVKVTQSSRYLVKRTGEKVFLECVQDMDHENMFWYRQDPGLGLRLIYFSYDVKMKEKGDIPEGYSVSREKKERFSLILESASTNQTSMYLCASNLQGSSYEQYFGPGTRLTVT.

Notes on this clonotype: Given the absence of the conserved phenylalanine or tryptophan at the CDR3 end, a read error is likely. The limits of the CDR3 on the DNA are not certain, so only TCRdb's listed CDR3 is given. The chain couples TRBV12-5 to TRBJ2-3; no DNA check was done on the table's D call, TRBD1. With termini counted, the CDR3 has 15 amino acids. Germline CDR1 reads LGHNT; CDR2 reads FRNRAP. The CDR3 loop reads CASGAGTGTLDTQYS.

Concerning this clonotype itself: At one end, the junction sequence differs from germline, possibly due to a read error. The chain recombines TRBV7-8 with TRBJ2-7, with D uncertain. Germline CDR1 reads SGHVS; CDR2 reads FQNEAQ. This CDR3 is 12 amino acids long. The CDR3: CASSLFSYEKYF. The CDR3 DNA reads TGTGCCAGCAGCTTATTTTCCTACGAGAAGTATTTC. The full variable domain, with the rest looked up from reference TRBV7-8 and TRBJ2-7, is GAGVSQSPRYKVAKRGQDVALRCDPISGHVSLFWYQQALGQGPEFLTYFQNEAQLDKSGLPSDRFFAERPEGSVSTLKIQRTQQEDSAVYLCASSLFSYEKYFGPGTRLTVT.

Note on this clonotype: The junction departs from germline at one end; a sequencing error may be responsible. V gene TRBV24-1 combines with J gene TRBJ2-7, with 7 bases identical to TRBD1. Per the germline V gene, CDR1 is KGHDR and CDR2 is SFDVKD. The CDR3 is 13 amino acids. The CDR3 region is CAASEQGFYEQYF. The DNA for the CDR3 is TGTGCCGCCAGTGAACAGGGGTTCTACGAGCAGTACTTC.

This clonotype was picked up one time. One base away lies a much larger clone, so this may be a sequencing read error. The gene calls are TRBV20-1 and TRBJ2-1; 13 bases match TRBD2. The CDR3 consists of 14 residues. The germline V gene has CDR1 DFQATT and CDR2 SNEGSKA (reference sequence). The CDR3 DNA reads TGCTGTGCTGGGACTAGCGGGGTATACAATGAGCAGTTCTTC. Amino acid sequence: CCAGTSGVYNEQFF.

This clonotype was seen repeatedly, ten times or more. The chain joins TRBV5-4 to TRBJ2-7, with TRBD2 matching 9 bases. The CDR3 has 17 amino acids. The trim removed 1 base at V and 7 bases at J, leaving 15 bases unmatched. CDR1 SGHNT and CDR2 YYREEE come from the germline V gene (reference sequence). DNA of the CDR3: TGTGCCAGCAGCTTGCCGGTAGCGGGAGTGGAGTCCAGGGAGCAGTACTTC. Its protein is CASSLPVAGVESREQYF.

This clonotype was seen many times. This chain links TRBV10-2 with TRBJ2-5; D uncertain. V was trimmed by 0 bases and J by 5 bases, leaving 10 bases between them. This CDR3 has 14 amino acids. The germline V gene encodes CDR1 WSHSY and CDR2 SAAADI. The CDR3 protein is CASSESPHRETQYF. In nucleotides, the CDR3 is TGCGCCAGCAGTGAGTCCCCTCACCGCGAGACCCAGTACTTC.

This clonotype was detected only a few times. This may be a read error: a much more frequent sequence differs by one nucleotide. The chain is built from TRBV29-1 and TRBJ2-7, with D possibly TRBD1 on 5 matching bases. CDR1 is SQVTM and CDR2 is ANQGSEA in the germline V gene. V was pared by 4 bases and J by 9 bases, with 13 bases between. This CDR3 comprises 11 residues. The CDR3 here is CSVGARGGQYF. The CDR3 DNA sequence: TGCAGCGTTGGGGCTAGGGGCGGGCAGTACTTC.

Points on this clonotype: With a much larger clone just one base away, this may be a read error. The chain employs TRBV28 and TRBJ2-5, with unresolved D. Germline-derived CDR1 and CDR2 are MDHEN and SYDVKM. This CDR3 contains 13 residues. Trimming removed 6 bases at V and 5 bases at J, with 13 bases between. CDR3 nucleotide sequence: TGTGCCAGCAGGGCCTCACGGTGGGAGACCCAGTACTTC. This encodes CASRASRWETQYF. Drawing the rest from reference TRBV28 and TRBJ2-5, the complete variable domain is DVKVTQSSRYLVKRTGEKVFLECVQDMDHENMFWYRQDPGLGLRLIYFSYDVKMKEKGDIPEGYSVSREKKERFSLILESASTNQTSMYLCASRASRWETQYFGPGTRLLVL.